The next 26 T cell receptor beta chains were all read from a single sample in a study of blood T cell repertoires in COVID-19 (dated by TCRdb to about 2020). Libraries were built with the immunoSEQ multiplex PCR assay. Sourced from immuneACCESS, this table was stored by TCRdb with only in-frame sequences that have V and J called. A share of the clones is absent; for the studies checked, an unresolved V gene accounts for under half, and the remainder has no known explanation. Recorded for this sample are under 200,000 clones; roughly 80% of them occurred a single time. Approximately 8% of the sample lies in the top ten. The specimen was peripheral blood. Receptor source: a man aged 55-75 years with acute or convalescent COVID-19.

The V call is TRBV18, the J call TRBJ2-1; 10 nucleotides line up with TRBD1. After removal of 6 bases from V and 4 bases from J, the junction contained 6 bases not matched to a gene. Germline V gene lookup returns CDR1 KGHSH and CDR2 LQKENI. The CDR3 is 15 amino acids. The CDR3 region is CASSAGTGVYNEQFF. DNA for the CDR3: TGTGCCAGCTCGGCCGGGACAGGGGTTTACAATGAGCAGTTCTTC.

The gene calls are TRBV7-8 and TRBJ1-5; D is unclear. The germline V gene has CDR1 SGHVS and CDR2 FQNEAQ. V lost 1 base and J lost 7, with 8 bases in between. The CDR3 loop spans 13 amino acids. CDR3 DNA sequence: TGTGCCAGCAGCTTAGGTTCGGAGCAGCCCCAGCATTTT. Residues: CASSLGSEQPQHF. Based on the CDR3 plus reference TRBV7-8 and TRBJ1-5, the full variable domain is GAGVSQSPRYKVAKRGQDVALRCDPISGHVSLFWYQQALGQGPEFLTYFQNEAQLDKSGLPSDRFFAERPEGSVSTLKIQRTQQEDSAVYLCASSLGSEQPQHFGDGTRLSIL.

This clone came up a few times. The gene calls are TRBV29-1 and TRBJ1-1, with no clear D. The V end was cut by 4 bases, the J end by 6 bases, with 12 bases between. CDR1 is SQVTM, CDR2 ANQGSEA, per germline. The CDR3 length is 12 residues. DNA for the CDR3: TGCAGCGTTGGGGAGGGTAGTTCTGAAGCTTTCTTT. It codes for CSVGEGSSEAFF.

The chain carries TRBV10-3 and TRBJ1-2; no definite D call. Deletions cut 0 bases from V and 7 bases from J, with 12 bases between. CDR1 and CDR2 (germline): ENHRY, SYGVKD. This CDR3 comprises 14 residues. CDR3 DNA: TGTGCCATCAGTGAGTCCCCAGATTCCTTTGGCTACACCTTC. Translating gives CAISESPDSFGYTF.

V and J are TRBV2 and TRBJ1-1; D perhaps matches TRBD1 (6 bases). This CDR3 has 16 residues. CDR1 and CDR2 (germline): SNHLY, FYNNEI. V lost 5 bases and J 0 bases, leaving 16 bases between the germline ends. CDR3 coding DNA: TGTGCCAGCAGTCCCAAGAGGACAGCTATGAACACTGAAGCTTTCTTT. Encoded protein: CASSPKRTAMNTEAFF. The full variable domain, in which reference TRBV2 and TRBJ1-1 provide the parts outside the CDR3, is EPEVTQTPSHQVTQMGQEVILRCVPISNHLYFYWYRQILGQKVEFLVSFYNNEISEKSEIFDDQFSVERPDGSNFTLKIRSTKLEDSAMYFCASSPKRTAMNTEAFFGQGTRLTVV.

This chain joins TRBV25-1 and TRBJ2-7; tentative D call: TRBD1 (5 bases). Germline V gene data show CDR1 as MGHDK and CDR2 as SYGVNS. The CDR3 is 15 amino acids. Trimming took off 0 bases at V and 2 bases at J, with 11 bases between the two ends. The CDR3 loop is CASSEYGQGTYEQYF. In DNA, the CDR3 is TGTGCCAGCAGTGAATATGGCCAGGGAACCTACGAGCAGTACTTC.

This clone was seen many times. The identical CDR3 is also encoded by other nucleotide sequences in the sample. The rearrangement uses TRBV5-4 and TRBJ2-5; perhaps TRBD1 as D (6 bases). Germline V gene data show CDR1 as SGHNT and CDR2 as YYREEE (reference sequence). V lost 2 bases and J lost 2, with 10 bases in between. The length of the CDR3 is 14 residues. CDR3 bases: TGTGCCAGCAGCTTAGAGGACAGACAAGAGACCCAGTACTTC. It translates to CASSLEDRQETQYF. The full variable domain, its missing parts supplied by reference TRBV5-4 and TRBJ2-5, is ETGVTQSPTHLIKTRGQQVTLRCSSQSGHNTVSWYQQALGQGPQFIFQYYREEENGRGNFPPRFSGLQFPNYSSELNVNALELDDSALYLCASSLEDRQETQYFGPGTRLLVL.

This chain uses TRBV29-1 with TRBJ1-2, with TRBD1 matching 7 bases. The CDR3 spans 14 residues. Germline loops: CDR1 SQVTM, CDR2 ANQGSEA. The V and J ends lost 0 bases and 2 bases, in that order; junction bases with no gene match: 3. The CDR3 DNA reads as TGCAGCGTTGAAGATTTGGACAGGAACTATGGCTACACCTTC. This encodes CSVEDLDRNYGYTF.

This chain uses TRBV30 with TRBJ1-3, with D hard to call. The CDR3 is made up of 13 amino acids. The ends were cut back, 5 bases at V and 0 bases at J, with 8 bases in the middle. Germline V lookup: CDR1 GTSNPN, CDR2 SVGIG (reference sequence). CDR3 DNA: TGTGCCTGGGGGCAGAGCTCTGGAAACACCATATATTTT. Its translation is CAWGQSSGNTIYF. Looking up the rest from reference TRBV30 and TRBJ1-3 gives the full variable domain: SQTIHQWPATLVQPVGSPLSLECTVEGTSNPNLYWYRQAAGRGLQLLFYSVGIGQISSEVPQNLSASRPQDRQFILSSKKLLLSDSGFYLCAWGQSSGNTIYFGEGSWLTVV.

V is TRBV7-9 and J is TRBJ1-1, with D hard to call. CDR1 is SEHNR and CDR2 is FQNEAQ in the germline V gene (reference sequence). This CDR3 is built from 13 residues. V shed 2 bases and J shed 0 bases, with 4 bases lying between them. The CDR3 here is CASSLSLNTEAFF. The CDR3 DNA reads as TGTGCCAGCAGCTTAAGCTTGAACACTGAAGCTTTCTTT.

The chain recombines TRBV4-1 with TRBJ2-3; the match to TRBD1 covers 7 bases. The V gene's germline CDR1 is MGHRA and CDR2 YSYEKL. With V trimmed by 3 bases and J by 14 bases, 11 bases remained unmatched. This CDR3 is built from 13 residues. CDR3 bases: TGCGCCAGCAGCCAGGGAGACAGGGCTACGTGGTATTTT. The encoded protein is CASSQGDRATWYF.

The chain carries TRBV7-7 and TRBJ2-3; 8 bases are a match to TRBD2. The ends lost 5 bases at V and 2 bases at J; junction bases unmatched: 6. CDR1 is SSHAT, CDR2 FNYEAQ, per germline (reference sequence). This CDR3 has 15 residues. The CDR3 coding sequence is TGTGCCAGCAGCCCCGGGGGGGGGAACACAGATACGCAGTATTTT. It yields the protein CASSPGGGNTDTQYF.

This clone was seen a few times. This chain connects TRBV5-1 to TRBJ1-3; tentative D call: TRBD1 (6 bases). V was pared by 0 bases and J by 1 base, with 20 bases between. The CDR3 contains 19 residues. Germline V lookup: CDR1 SGHRS, CDR2 YFSETQ. The CDR3: CASSLDVDQGIVSGNTIYF. CDR3 bases: TGCGCCAGCAGCTTGGACGTAGACCAGGGGATTGTGTCTGGAAACACCATATATTTT.

The DNA of the CDR3 is TGTGCCAGCAGCTTACCAGGGGTGAACTATGGCTACACCTTC. Translating it yields CASSLPGVNYGYTF. The chain is built from TRBV7-3 and TRBJ1-2; tentatively, D is TRBD1 (6 bases). Germline-derived CDR1 and CDR2 are SGHTA and FQGTGA. The CDR3 loop spans 14 amino acids. Trimming left V 2 bases short and J 2 bases short, with 9 bases between.

The chain recombines TRBV3-1 (or the pseudogene TRBV3-2) with TRBJ1-3; D may be TRBD1 (5 bases). This CDR3 contains 23 residues. Germline V lookup: CDR1 LGHDT, CDR2 YNNKEL (reference sequence). V shed 0 bases and J shed 1 base, with 31 bases lying between them. DNA for the CDR3: TGTGCCAGCAGCCAAGATCCCCGCAGGGTTCGCCCTCCCGTCCGTTATTCTGGAAACACCATATATTTT. Its protein is CASSQDPRRVRPPVRYSGNTIYF.

This chain uses TRBV3-1 (or the pseudogene TRBV3-2) with TRBJ1-2, with TRBD1 matching over 7 bases. The CDR3 length is 13 residues. The junction had 3 bases not matched to a gene; V was cut back by 1 base and J by 7 bases. Germline V gives CDR1 LGHDT, CDR2 YNNKEL (reference sequence). The DNA for the CDR3 is TGTGCCAGCAGCCAAGGGACAGGAGCTGGCTACACCTTC. Translated: CASSQGTGAGYTF.

The J gene is TRBJ2-3, the V gene TRBV4-1, with 12 nucleotides matching TRBD2. CDR3 length: 20 residues. J lost 1 base, V lost 0 bases, and 11 bases had no gene match. Per the germline V gene, CDR1 is MGHRA and CDR2 is YSYEKL. Here the CDR3 reads CASSQEDWTSGEGGTDTQYF. CDR3 in DNA: TGCGCCAGCAGCCAAGAAGATTGGACTAGCGGGGAGGGGGGCACAGATACGCAGTATTTT.

This chain links TRBV29-1 with TRBJ2-1; D possibly corresponds to TRBD1 (6 bases). Germline CDR1 SQVTM, CDR2 ANQGSEA. V was clipped by 7 bases and J by 3 bases, with 13 bases between them. The CDR3 has 13 residues. The CDR3 DNA sequence: TGCAGCGGTGGACAGAGACTCTACAATGAGCAGTTCTTC. Translation: CSGGQRLYNEQFF.

The rearrangement uses TRBV7-3 and TRBJ2-1, with a weak D call TRBD1 (5 bases). This CDR3 comprises 15 residues. With 1 base removed from V and 9 bases from J, the gap between germline ends came to 16 bases. In germline, CDR1 is SGHTA, CDR2 FQGTGA. In nucleotides, the CDR3 is TGTGCCAGCAGCTTAAGTGCGACAGCCTTTAGTGAGCAGTTCTTC. Translation: CASSLSATAFSEQFF.

This chain connects TRBV7-9 to TRBJ2-1; TRBD1 matches 10 bases. This CDR3 comprises 17 residues. Germline CDR1 SEHNR, CDR2 FQNEAQ (reference sequence). Trimming at V came to 10 bases and at J to 7 bases, leaving 19 bases not matched to a gene. The DNA for the CDR3 is TGTGCCACCTTACCTAAACCGGGACAGGGGTTGGGGAATGAGCAGTTCTTC. This translates into CATLPKPGQGLGNEQFF.

This clone has a single count. J is TRBJ1-1 and V is TRBV3-1 (or the pseudogene TRBV3-2); tentatively, D is TRBD1 (5 bases). The germline V gene has CDR1 LGHDT and CDR2 YNNKEL (reference sequence). The V and J ends lost 1 base and 6 bases respectively, with 12 bases between them. This CDR3 is built from 14 residues. The CDR3, as DNA: TGTGCCAGCAGCCAAGGACAGTCGTTGGCTGAAGCTTTCTTT. Encoded protein: CASSQGQSLAEAFF.

V gene TRBV5-4 combines with J gene TRBJ2-7; TRBD1 aligns across 9 bases. Trimming cost V 3 bases and J 5 bases; bases outside gene matches: 6. The germline V gene encodes CDR1 SGHNT and CDR2 YYREEE (reference sequence). CDR3 length: 14 amino acids. The CDR3 region has the DNA TGTGCCAGCAGCTCGGACAGGGGCCCCAACGAGCAGTACTTC. Encoded protein: CASSSDRGPNEQYF.

The genes are TRBV29-1 and TRBJ2-2, with 9 bases identical to TRBD1. CDR1 is SQVTM and CDR2 is ANQGSEA in the germline V gene. The CDR3 totals 14 residues. V dropped 5 bases and J dropped 2; count of bases not matched to a gene: 3. CDR3 residues: CSVRQGGNTGELFF. The CDR3 nucleotides are TGCAGCGTTCGACAGGGGGGAAACACCGGGGAGCTGTTTTTT.

The genes are TRBV5-4 and TRBJ1-2, with D tentatively TRBD1 (6 bases). From germline, CDR1 is SGHNT and CDR2 YYREEE (reference sequence). V was cut by 5 bases and J by 2 bases, with 13 bases left in between. The CDR3 has 14 amino acids. As DNA, the CDR3 is TGTGCCAGCAGTGTACAGGGTCAGAACTATGGCTACACCTTC. Translating it yields CASSVQGQNYGYTF.

J is TRBJ2-2 and V is TRBV19, with D possibly being TRBD1 (6 bases). The CDR3 covers 15 residues. CDR1 LNHDA and CDR2 SQIVND come from the germline V gene (reference sequence). Between the trimmed V and J ends, which lost 2 bases and 1 base, there was a span of 8 bases. In DNA, the CDR3 is TGTGCCAGTAGTATATGGGGGCAGAACACCGGGGAGCTGTTTTTT. Translated: CASSIWGQNTGELFF.

This clone has only one observation. The rearrangement joins TRBV11-2 to TRBJ2-7; 12 positions agree with TRBD2. Trimming cost V 7 bases and J 6 bases; bases outside gene matches: 7. The CDR3 runs 14 residues. Germline V gene sequence: CDR1 SGHAT, CDR2 FQNNGV. The CDR3 spells CASTKTSGGTEQYF. Here the CDR3 DNA reads TGTGCCAGCACCAAGACTAGCGGGGGAACCGAGCAGTACTTC.